The rows below give T cell receptor beta chains drawn from one sample of a study of blood T cell repertoires in COVID-19. Assay: immunoSEQ multiplex PCR; the TCRdb copy retains only in-frame clones and omits some. The sample yields 110,000 to 150,000 clones, around 82% seen once. Sequenced input: peripheral blood. These receptors all come from a man in his sixties with acute or convalescent COVID-19. Each CDR3 is given with its conserved first and last residue. D genes are given only for firm matches. The size entry is marked missing in some rows and otherwise reads once, few, many or a size class.

clone size,D gene,J gene,CDR3 length,V gene,CDR3 protein,CDR3 DNA
NA,NA,TRBJ2-7,14,TRBV25-1,CASSELEVGAEQYF,TGTGCCAGCAGTGAATTGGAGGTGGGCGCCGAGCAGTACTTC
NA,TRBD2,TRBJ2-2,16,TRBV4-1,CASSLTAGGNTGELFF,TGCGCCAGCAGCCTCACGGCGGGAGGGAACACCGGGGAGCTGTTTTTT
once,TRBD1,TRBJ1-2,15,TRBV5-1,CASSYNTGGNYGYTF,TGCGCCAGCAGCTATAATACAGGGGGCAACTATGGCTACACCTTC
NA,TRBD2,TRBJ2-6,17,TRBV4-2,CASSFGTSGAGANVLTF,TGTGCCAGCAGCTTCGGGACTAGCGGAGCTGGGGCCAACGTCCTGACTTTC
NA,NA,TRBJ2-3,13,TRBV30,CAWSPSVRDTQYF,TGTGCCTGGAGTCCTTCGGTTAGAGATACGCAGTATTTT
NA,TRBD2,TRBJ2-3,13,TRBV12-5,CASGFAGTSTQYF,TGTGCTAGTGGTTTTGCCGGGACTAGCACGCAGTATTTT
NA,NA,TRBJ2-6,17,TRBV5-4,CASSLDRRETGANVLTF,TGTGCCAGCAGCTTGGACAGGCGTGAAACTGGGGCCAACGTCCTGACTTTC
NA,NA,TRBJ2-7,15,TRBV6-5,CASSYSSAASYEQYF,TGTGCCAGCAGTTACTCGTCTGCGGCGTCCTACGAGCAGTACTTC
NA,TRBD2,TRBJ2-7,14,TRBV5-5,CASRIAGRSFEQYF,TGTGCCAGCAGAATAGCGGGAAGATCGTTCGAGCAGTACTTC
few,TRBD2,TRBJ2-1,15,TRBV11-3,CASSSTSGGYNEQFF,TGTGCCAGCAGCTCTACTAGCGGGGGGTACAATGAGCAGTTCTTC
NA,TRBD1,TRBJ2-1,13,TRBV28,CASSGTGVNEQFF,TGTGCCAGCAGTGGGACAGGGGTCAATGAGCAGTTCTTC
NA,TRBD2,TRBJ2-3,18,TRBV29-1,CSVRGGLAGTFGTDTQYF,TGCAGCGTTCGAGGGGGACTAGCGGGCACGTTTGGCACAGATACGCAGTATTTT
NA,TRBD1,TRBJ2-7,13,TRBV19,CASSLQDRGEQYF,TGTGCCAGTAGTCTTCAAGACAGGGGCGAGCAGTACTTC
NA,TRBD2,TRBJ2-3,15,TRBV6-5,CASRLAGMSTDTQYF,TGTGCCAGCAGATTAGCGGGAATGAGCACAGATACGCAGTATTTT
NA,TRBD2,TRBJ2-3,13,TRBV30,CATLAGGPDTQYF,TGTGCCACACTAGCGGGAGGGCCAGATACGCAGTATTTT
NA,TRBD2,TRBJ2-7,16,TRBV3-1/TRBV3-2,CASSQPSSGATYEQYF,TGTGCCAGCAGCCAACCATCTAGCGGGGCAACCTACGAGCAGTACTTC
NA,TRBD1,TRBJ1-4,15,TRBV7-9,CASSTRQGAGEKLFF,TGTGCCAGCAGCACGCGACAGGGGGCCGGGGAAAAACTGTTTTTT
NA,NA,TRBJ2-2,15,TRBV2,CASSDFSGNTGELFF,TGTGCCAGCAGTGACTTCAGTGGGAACACCGGGGAGCTGTTTTTT
NA,NA,TRBJ2-7,12,TRBV5-1,CASSSTNYEQYF,TGCGCCAGCAGCTCCACTAACTACGAGCAGTACTTC
NA,TRBD2,TRBJ2-1,15,TRBV18,CASSAGTSVINEQFF,TGTGCCAGCTCCGCCGGGACTAGCGTGATTAATGAGCAGTTCTTC
NA,NA,TRBJ2-6,16,TRBV6-1,CASSELGGSGANVLTF,TGTGCCAGCAGTGAATTAGGGGGCTCTGGGGCCAACGTCCTGACTTTC
once,NA,TRBJ2-5,12,TRBV12-3/TRBV12-4,CASSFVRETQYF,TGTGCCAGCAGTTTTGTCAGGGAGACCCAGTACTTC
NA,TRBD1,TRBJ2-7,15,TRBV28,CASNPGGTGLYEQYF,TGTGCCAGCAACCCCGGAGGGACAGGGTTGTACGAGCAGTACTTC
few,TRBD1,TRBJ1-2,16,TRBV7-9,CASSFGTGEANYGYTF,TGTGCCAGCAGCTTTGGGACAGGGGAGGCTAACTATGGCTACACCTTC
NA,TRBD1,TRBJ2-5,14,TRBV6-5,CASSSAGQEETQYF,TGTGCCAGCAGTTCAGCTGGACAGGAAGAGACCCAGTACTTC
NA,TRBD1,TRBJ1-1,13,TRBV6-5,CASSTGVNTEAFF,TGTGCCAGCAGCACAGGGGTGAACACTGAAGCTTTCTTT
NA,TRBD1,TRBJ2-7,13,TRBV19,CASSRDRGQEQYF,TGTGCCAGTAGTCGGGACAGGGGGCAAGAGCAGTACTTC
NA,NA,TRBJ1-5,14,TRBV27,CASSSQGFNQPQHF,TGTGCCAGCAGTTCACAGGGATTCAATCAGCCCCAGCATTTT
few,NA,TRBJ1-2,15,TRBV28,CASSLWGRVGYGYTF,TGTGCCAGCAGTTTATGGGGCAGGGTTGGCTATGGCTACACCTTC
once,NA,TRBJ1-1,14,TRBV4-1,CASSPTPGGTEAFF,TGCGCCAGCAGCCCCACCCCGGGGGGGACTGAAGCTTTCTTT
NA,NA,TRBJ2-5,14,TRBV4-1,CASSPQGGQETQYF,TGCGCCAGCAGCCCCCAGGGGGGACAAGAGACCCAGTACTTC
NA,TRBD2,TRBJ2-1,18,TRBV5-4,CASSLGHGLAGSYNEQFF,TGTGCCAGCAGCTTGGGACACGGGCTAGCGGGTTCCTACAATGAGCAGTTCTTC
NA,TRBD2,TRBJ2-3,15,TRBV24-1,CATGALTSSTDTQYF,TGTGCCACCGGGGCATTGACTAGCAGCACAGATACGCAGTATTTT
NA,TRBD1,TRBJ1-4,14,TRBV10-2,CASSGTGGNEKLFF,TGCGCCAGCAGTGGGACAGGGGGCAATGAAAAACTGTTTTTT
NA,TRBD1,TRBJ2-1,13,TRBV29-1,CSVEPGQYNEQFF,TGCAGCGTTGAGCCGGGACAGTACAATGAGCAGTTCTTC
NA,NA,TRBJ1-3,13,TRBV5-1,CASSQGTGNTIYF,TGCGCCAGCAGCCAGGGGACAGGAAACACCATATATTTT
NA,TRBD1,TRBJ2-2,17,TRBV9,CASSLSGGQGGGGELFF,TGTGCCAGCAGCCTTAGTGGGGGACAGGGGGGCGGCGGGGAGCTGTTTTTT
NA,TRBD2,TRBJ2-1,17,TRBV19,CASSRASGRFFLDEQFF,TGTGCCAGTAGTAGGGCTAGCGGGAGGTTTTTTTTGGATGAGCAGTTCTTC
NA,TRBD2,TRBJ2-3,18,TRBV24-1,CATSDLPQTSYGTDTQYF,TGTGCCACCAGTGATTTGCCTCAGACTAGCTACGGCACAGATACGCAGTATTTT
few,TRBD2,TRBJ2-7,15,TRBV19,CASSFLADASYEQYF,TGTGCCAGTAGTTTTCTAGCGGATGCCTCCTACGAGCAGTACTTC
NA,TRBD1,TRBJ1-2,16,TRBV23-1,CASSQLLTDRDYGYTF,TGCGCCAGCAGTCAATTACTAACGGACAGGGACTATGGCTACACCTTC
NA,TRBD2,TRBJ2-1,14,TRBV29-1,CSVMGTSGSYEQFF,TGCAGCGTTATGGGGACTAGCGGGAGCTATGAGCAGTTCTTC
NA,TRBD1,TRBJ2-7,14,TRBV28,CASSLGQTNYEQYF,TGTGCCAGCAGTTTGGGACAGACCAACTACGAGCAGTACTTC
NA,TRBD2,TRBJ2-3,14,TRBV11-2,CASSTPRGGDTQYF,TGTGCCAGCAGCACCCCCCGGGGGGGGGATACGCAGTATTTT
NA,NA,TRBJ2-7,14,TRBV10-3,CAITAGQSTYEQYF,TGTGCCATCACCGCCGGACAGTCAACCTACGAGCAGTACTTC
NA,NA,TRBJ2-1,14,TRBV7-3,CASSLNGGRNEQFF,TGTGCCAGCAGCTTAAATGGGGGGAGGAATGAGCAGTTCTTC
NA,TRBD2,TRBJ2-2,14,TRBV5-8,CASSSSGRAGELFF,TGTGCCAGCAGCTCCAGCGGGAGGGCCGGGGAGCTGTTTTTT
NA,NA,TRBJ2-5,17,TRBV28,CASSLDPAGTYQETQYF,TGTGCCAGCAGTCTAGATCCAGCGGGTACATATCAAGAGACCCAGTACTTC
NA,NA,TRBJ1-6,14,TRBV28,CASSFSVRDSPLHF,TGTGCCAGCAGTTTCAGTGTGAGGGATTCACCCCTCCACTTT
NA,TRBD1,TRBJ2-7,15,TRBV6-5,CASREGQGLSGEQYF,TGTGCCAGCAGAGAGGGACAGGGGCTCTCTGGGGAGCAGTACTTC
NA,NA,TRBJ1-4,22,TRBV9,CASSVVYSFTGPSQGPNEKLFF,TGTGCCAGCAGCGTAGTCTATTCCTTCACAGGACCCTCCCAAGGCCCTAATGAAAAACTGTTTTTT
NA,TRBD2,TRBJ2-3,15,TRBV6-4,CASSIAGGAGDTQYF,TGTGCCAGCAGTATAGCGGGAGGAGCGGGAGATACGCAGTATTTT
NA,TRBD2,TRBJ2-5,12,TRBV2,CASSLREGTQYF,TGTGCCAGCAGTCTCAGGGAGGGGACCCAGTACTTC
NA,NA,TRBJ2-1,17,TRBV3-1/TRBV3-2,CASSQDRGGGPYNEQFF,TGTGCCAGCAGCCAAGATCGAGGAGGGGGCCCCTACAATGAGCAGTTCTTC
NA,NA,TRBJ1-1,15,TRBV28,CASSPRGLLDTEAFF,TGTGCCAGCAGCCCCCGAGGACTATTGGACACTGAAGCTTTCTTT